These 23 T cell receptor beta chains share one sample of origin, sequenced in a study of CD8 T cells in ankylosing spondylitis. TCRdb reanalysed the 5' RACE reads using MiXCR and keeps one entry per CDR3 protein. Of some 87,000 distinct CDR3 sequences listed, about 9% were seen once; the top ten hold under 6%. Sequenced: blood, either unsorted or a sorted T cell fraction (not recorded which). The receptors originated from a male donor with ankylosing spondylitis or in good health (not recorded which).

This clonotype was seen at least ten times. As DNA, the CDR3 is TGTGCCAGCAGCTTACAGGGTGGAAAGACCCAGTACTTC. Its translation is CASSLQGGKTQYF. J is TRBJ2-5 and V is TRBV7-9; D possibly corresponds to TRBD1 (5 bases). Germline V gives CDR1 SEHNR, CDR2 FQNEAQ (reference sequence). The CDR3 runs 13 residues. Trimming took 2 bases from V and 6 from J, leaving 10 bases between them.

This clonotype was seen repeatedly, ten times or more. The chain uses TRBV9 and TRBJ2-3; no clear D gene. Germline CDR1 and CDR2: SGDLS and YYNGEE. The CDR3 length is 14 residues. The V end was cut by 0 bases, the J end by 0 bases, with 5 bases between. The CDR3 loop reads CASSVGPSTDTQYF. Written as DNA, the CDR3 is TGTGCCAGCAGCGTAGGTCCTAGCACAGATACGCAGTATTTT.

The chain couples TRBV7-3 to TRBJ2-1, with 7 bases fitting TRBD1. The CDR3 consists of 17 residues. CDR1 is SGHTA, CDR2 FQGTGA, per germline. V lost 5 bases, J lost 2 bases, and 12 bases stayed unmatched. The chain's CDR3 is CASSLLSLQGAYNEQFF. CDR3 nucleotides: TGTGCCAGCAGCCTACTCTCGTTGCAGGGGGCCTACAATGAGCAGTTCTTC. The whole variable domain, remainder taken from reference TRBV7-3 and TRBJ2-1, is GAGVSQTPSNKVTEKGKYVELRCDPISGHTALYWYRQSLGQGPEFLIYFQGTGAADDSGLPNDRFFAVRPEGSVSTLKIQRTERGDSAVYLCASSLLSLQGAYNEQFFGPGTRLTVL.

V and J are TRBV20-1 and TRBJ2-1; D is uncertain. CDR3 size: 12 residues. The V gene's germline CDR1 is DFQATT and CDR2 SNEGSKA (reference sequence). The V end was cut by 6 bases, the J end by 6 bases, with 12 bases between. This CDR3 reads CSAPPAGNEQFF. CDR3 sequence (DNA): TGCAGTGCGCCCCCCGCAGGCAATGAGCAGTTCTTC.

The CDR3 loop is CASSLIPNAYEQYF. In DNA, the CDR3 is TGTGCCAGCAGCTTAATCCCGAATGCATACGAGCAGTACTTC. This chain connects TRBV11-2 to TRBJ2-7; D uncertain. V was cut by 2 bases and J by 4 bases, with 12 bases left in between. CDR3 length: 14 amino acids. Germline V gene lookup returns CDR1 SGHAT and CDR2 FQNNGV.

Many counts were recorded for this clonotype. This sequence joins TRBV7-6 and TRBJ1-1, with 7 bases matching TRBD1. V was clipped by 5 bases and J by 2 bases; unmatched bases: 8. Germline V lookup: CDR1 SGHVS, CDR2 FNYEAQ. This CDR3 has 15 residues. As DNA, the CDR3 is TGTGCCAGCAGCCGCAGGGGGGGAGGTAACACTGAAGCTTTCTTT. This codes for CASSRRGGGNTEAFF.

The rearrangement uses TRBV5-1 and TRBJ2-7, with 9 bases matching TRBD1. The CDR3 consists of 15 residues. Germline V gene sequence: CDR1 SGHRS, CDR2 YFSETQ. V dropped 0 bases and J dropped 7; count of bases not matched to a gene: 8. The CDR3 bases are TGCGCCAGCAGCTTGGTGGTAGGGACAGGGCCGGAGCAGTACTTC. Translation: CASSLVVGTGPEQYF.

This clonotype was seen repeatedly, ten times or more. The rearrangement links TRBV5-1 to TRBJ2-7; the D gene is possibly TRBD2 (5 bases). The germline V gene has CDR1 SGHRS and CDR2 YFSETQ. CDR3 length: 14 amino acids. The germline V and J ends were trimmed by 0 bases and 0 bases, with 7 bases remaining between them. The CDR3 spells CASSLEGSSYEQYF. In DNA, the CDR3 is TGCGCCAGCAGCTTGGAAGGGAGCTCCTACGAGCAGTACTTC. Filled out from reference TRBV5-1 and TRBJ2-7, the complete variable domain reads KAGVTQTPRYLIKTRGQQVTLSCSPISGHRSVSWYQQTPGQGLQFLFEYFSETQRNKGNFPGRFSGRQFSNSRSEMNVSTLELGDSALYLCASSLEGSSYEQYFGPGTRLTVT.

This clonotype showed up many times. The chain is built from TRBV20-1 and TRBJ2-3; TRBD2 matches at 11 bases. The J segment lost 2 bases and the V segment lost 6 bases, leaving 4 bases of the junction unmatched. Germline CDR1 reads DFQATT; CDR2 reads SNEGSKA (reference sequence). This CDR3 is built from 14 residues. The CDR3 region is CSALSGGATDTQYF. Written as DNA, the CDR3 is TGCAGTGCCCTTAGCGGGGGGGCCACAGATACGCAGTATTTT.

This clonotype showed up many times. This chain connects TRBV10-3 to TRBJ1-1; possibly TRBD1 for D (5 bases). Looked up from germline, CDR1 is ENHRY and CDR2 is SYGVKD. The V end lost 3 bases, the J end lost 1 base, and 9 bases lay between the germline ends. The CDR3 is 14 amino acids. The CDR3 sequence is CAISDRQGNTEAFF. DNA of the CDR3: TGTGCCATCAGTGACCGTCAGGGGAACACTGAAGCTTTCTTT.

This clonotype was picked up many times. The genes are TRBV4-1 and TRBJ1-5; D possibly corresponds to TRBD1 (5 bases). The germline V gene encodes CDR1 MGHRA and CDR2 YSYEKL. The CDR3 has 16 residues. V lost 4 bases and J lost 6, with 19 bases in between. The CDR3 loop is CASSPTLGEGSQPQHF. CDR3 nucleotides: TGCGCCAGCAGCCCCACATTGGGGGAGGGCAGTCAGCCCCAGCATTTT.

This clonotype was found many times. CDR3 in amino acids: CASSQGALETQYF. The DNA of the CDR3 is TGTGCCAGCAGTCAGGGGGCCCTAGAGACCCAGTACTTC. V is TRBV28 and J is TRBJ2-5, with 8 positions matching TRBD1. Trimming at V came to 5 bases and at J to 4 bases, leaving 3 bases not matched to a gene. The CDR3 runs 13 residues. Germline V gives CDR1 MDHEN, CDR2 SYDVKM.

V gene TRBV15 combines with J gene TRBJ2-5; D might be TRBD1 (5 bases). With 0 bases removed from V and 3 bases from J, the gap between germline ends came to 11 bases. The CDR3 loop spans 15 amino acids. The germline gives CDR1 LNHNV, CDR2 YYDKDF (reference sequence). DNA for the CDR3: TGTGCCACCAGCAGAGATACAGGCTTAGAAGAGACCCAGTACTTC. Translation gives CATSRDTGLEETQYF.

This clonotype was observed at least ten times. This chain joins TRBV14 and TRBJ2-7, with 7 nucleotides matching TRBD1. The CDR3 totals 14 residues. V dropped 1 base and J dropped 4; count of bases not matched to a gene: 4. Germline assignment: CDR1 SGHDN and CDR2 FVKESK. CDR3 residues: CASSQVGTEYEQYF. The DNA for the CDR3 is TGTGCCAGCAGCCAAGTCGGGACAGAATACGAGCAGTACTTC.

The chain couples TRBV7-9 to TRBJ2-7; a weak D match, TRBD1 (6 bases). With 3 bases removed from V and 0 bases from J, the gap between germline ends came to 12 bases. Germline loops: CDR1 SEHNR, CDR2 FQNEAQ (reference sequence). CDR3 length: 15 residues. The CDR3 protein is CASSLNRDSSYEQYF. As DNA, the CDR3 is TGTGCCAGCAGCTTGAACAGGGATAGCTCCTACGAGCAGTACTTC.

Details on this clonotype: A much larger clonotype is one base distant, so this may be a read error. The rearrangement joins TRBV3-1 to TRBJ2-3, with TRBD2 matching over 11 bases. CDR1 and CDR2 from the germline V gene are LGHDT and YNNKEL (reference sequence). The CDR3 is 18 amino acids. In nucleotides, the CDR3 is TGTACCAGCAGCCCCTCTACTGGACTAGCGGGTCACACAGATACGCAGTATTTT. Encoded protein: CTSSPSTGLAGHTDTQYF.

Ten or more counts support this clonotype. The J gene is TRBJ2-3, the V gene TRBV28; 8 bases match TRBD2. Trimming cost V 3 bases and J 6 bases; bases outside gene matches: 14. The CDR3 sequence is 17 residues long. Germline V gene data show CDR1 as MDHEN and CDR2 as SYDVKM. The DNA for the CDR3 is TGTGCCAGCAGTTTCATTGGTCGGGGGGGCCTTTCCGATACGCAGTATTTT. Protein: CASSFIGRGGLSDTQYF.

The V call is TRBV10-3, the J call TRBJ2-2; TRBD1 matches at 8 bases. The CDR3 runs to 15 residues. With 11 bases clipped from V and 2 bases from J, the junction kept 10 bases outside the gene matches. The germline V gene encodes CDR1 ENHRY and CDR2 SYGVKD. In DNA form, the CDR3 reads TGTGCCGTCCGTCCCGGGACAGGCAACACCGGGGAGCTGTTTTTT. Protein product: CAVRPGTGNTGELFF.

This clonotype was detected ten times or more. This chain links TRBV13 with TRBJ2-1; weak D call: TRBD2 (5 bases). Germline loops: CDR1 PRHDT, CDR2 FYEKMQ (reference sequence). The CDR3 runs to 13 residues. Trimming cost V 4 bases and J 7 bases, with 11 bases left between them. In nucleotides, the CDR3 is TGTGCCAGCAGCTCCCGGACTGCTAATGAGCAGTTCTTC. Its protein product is CASSSRTANEQFF.

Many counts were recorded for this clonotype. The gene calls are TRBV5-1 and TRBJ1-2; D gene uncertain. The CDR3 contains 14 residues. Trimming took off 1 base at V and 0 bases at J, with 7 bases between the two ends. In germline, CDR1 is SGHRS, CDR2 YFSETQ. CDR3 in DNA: TGCGCCAGCAGCTTGTTTGGAGCTAACTATGGCTACACCTTC. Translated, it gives CASSLFGANYGYTF.

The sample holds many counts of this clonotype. CDR3 protein: CASSERQGMEGYTF. The DNA for the CDR3 is TGCGCCAGCAGCGAAAGACAGGGGATGGAGGGCTACACCTTC. The J gene is TRBJ1-2, the V gene TRBV5-1; 8 nucleotides agree with TRBD1. CDR1 and CDR2 from the germline V gene are SGHRS and YFSETQ. The CDR3 covers 14 residues. Trimming took 4 bases from V and 8 from J; bases not matched to a gene: 10.

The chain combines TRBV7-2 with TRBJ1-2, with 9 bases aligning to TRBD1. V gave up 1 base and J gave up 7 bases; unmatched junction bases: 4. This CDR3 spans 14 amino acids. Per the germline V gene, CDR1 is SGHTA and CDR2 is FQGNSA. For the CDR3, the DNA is TGTGCCAGCAGCTTAGTGACAGGGGGGCTTGGCTACACCTTC. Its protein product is CASSLVTGGLGYTF.

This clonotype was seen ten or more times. The CDR3 here is CATLDPGQGSAEQFF. In nucleotides, the CDR3 is TGTGCCACCTTGGACCCGGGACAGGGGTCTGCTGAGCAGTTCTTC. The gene calls are TRBV10-3 and TRBJ2-1, with TRBD1 identical over 10 bases. The trim removed 10 bases at V and 9 bases at J, leaving 15 bases unmatched. Germline values: CDR1 ENHRY, CDR2 SYGVKD. CDR3 length: 15 residues.